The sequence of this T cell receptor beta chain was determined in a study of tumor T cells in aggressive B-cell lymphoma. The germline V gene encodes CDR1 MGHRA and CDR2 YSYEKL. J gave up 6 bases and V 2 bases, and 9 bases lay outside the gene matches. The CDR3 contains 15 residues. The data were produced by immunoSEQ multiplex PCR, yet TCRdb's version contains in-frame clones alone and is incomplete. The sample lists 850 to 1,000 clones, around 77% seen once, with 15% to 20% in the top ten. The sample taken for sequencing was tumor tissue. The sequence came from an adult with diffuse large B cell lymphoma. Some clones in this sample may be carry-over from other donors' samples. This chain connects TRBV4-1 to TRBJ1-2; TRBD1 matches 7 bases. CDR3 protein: CASSQPRTGKNGYTF. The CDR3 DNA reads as TGCGCCAGCAGCCAACCCCGGACAGGTAAGAATGGCTACACCTTC.